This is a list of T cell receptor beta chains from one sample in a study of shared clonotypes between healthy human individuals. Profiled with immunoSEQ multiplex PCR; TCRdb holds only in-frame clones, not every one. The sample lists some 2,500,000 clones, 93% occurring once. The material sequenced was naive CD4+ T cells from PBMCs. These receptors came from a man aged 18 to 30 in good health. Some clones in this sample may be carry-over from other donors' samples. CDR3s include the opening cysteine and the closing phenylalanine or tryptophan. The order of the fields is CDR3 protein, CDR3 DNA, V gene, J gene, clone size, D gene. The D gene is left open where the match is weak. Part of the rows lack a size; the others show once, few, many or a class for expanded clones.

CDR3 protein: CASSYKRADTQYF
CDR3 DNA: TGTGCCAGCAGCTATAAGCGTGCAGATACGCAGTATTTT
V gene: TRBV7-3
J gene: TRBJ2-3
clone size: .
D gene: .

CDR3 protein: CASRSTGADGYTF
CDR3 DNA: TGTGCCAGCAGGTCCACAGGGGCGGATGGCTACACCTTC
V gene: TRBV2
J gene: TRBJ1-2
clone size: .
D gene: TRBD1

CDR3 protein: CASSQSPSSLGNTIYF
CDR3 DNA: TGTGCCAGCAGCCAATCCCCTTCCTCACTTGGAAACACCATATATTTT
V gene: TRBV7-9
J gene: TRBJ1-3
clone size: once
D gene: .

CDR3 protein: CASRWTLTNEKLFF
CDR3 DNA: TGTGCCAGCAGGTGGACCCTAACTAATGAAAAACTGTTTTTT
V gene: TRBV28
J gene: TRBJ1-4
clone size: .
D gene: .

CDR3 protein: CASSLETSAQYF
CDR3 DNA: TGTGCCAGCAGCTTAGAAACCTCCGCCCAGTACTTC
V gene: TRBV7-9
J gene: TRBJ2-5
clone size: .
D gene: .

CDR3 protein: CASSSSTGTYEQYF
CDR3 DNA: TGTGCCAGCAGTTCCTCGACAGGAACCTACGAGCAGTACTTC
V gene: TRBV5-4
J gene: TRBJ2-7
clone size: .
D gene: .

CDR3 protein: CASSLTGVTDTQYF
CDR3 DNA: TGCGCCAGCAGCTTAACAGGGGTCACAGATACGCAGTATTTT
V gene: TRBV5-1
J gene: TRBJ2-3
clone size: once
D gene: TRBD1

CDR3 protein: CASSISNYGYTF
CDR3 DNA: TGTGCCAGCAGTATTTCTAACTATGGCTACACCTTC
V gene: TRBV6-1
J gene: TRBJ1-2
clone size: .
D gene: .

CDR3 protein: CASSLVVLPPGGSPLHF
CDR3 DNA: TGTGCCAGCAGCTTAGTCGTTTTACCCCCGGGTGGATCACCCCTCCACTTT
V gene: TRBV7-6
J gene: TRBJ1-6
clone size: .
D gene: .

CDR3 protein: CASSPTTTDTQYF
CDR3 DNA: TGTGCCAGCAGCCCCACGACCACAGATACGCAGTATTTT
V gene: TRBV7-3
J gene: TRBJ2-3
clone size: .
D gene: .

CDR3 protein: CASSDGSSLYGYTF
CDR3 DNA: TGTGCCAGCAGTGATGGCAGTTCCCTCTATGGCTACACCTTC
V gene: TRBV6-1
J gene: TRBJ1-2
clone size: .
D gene: .

CDR3 protein: CASSEARDQPQHF
CDR3 DNA: TGTGCCAGCAGTGAAGCGCGAGATCAGCCCCAGCATTTT
V gene: TRBV6-1
J gene: TRBJ1-5
clone size: .
D gene: .

CDR3 protein: CASSRTTYEQYF
CDR3 DNA: TGTGCCAGCAGCCGTACAACCTACGAGCAGTACTTC
V gene: TRBV7-9
J gene: TRBJ2-7
clone size: .
D gene: .

CDR3 protein: CASSYSISGGSETQYF
CDR3 DNA: TGTGCCAGCAGTTACTCGATTAGCGGGGGCTCAGAGACCCAGTACTTC
V gene: TRBV6-5
J gene: TRBJ2-5
clone size: .
D gene: TRBD2

CDR3 protein: CASSYGLNTEAFF
CDR3 DNA: TGTGCCAGCAGCTACGGACTGAACACTGAAGCTTTCTTT
V gene: TRBV7-8
J gene: TRBJ1-1
clone size: .
D gene: .